This T cell receptor (beta chain) stems from a study of T cell repertoires in cytomegalovirus infection. Study details: CMV infection together with matching HLA type was indicated by public TCR beta signatures. Broader study findings: Summed frequency of shared TCR beta families picked out CMV carriers who also had the relevant HLA. HLA-C-restricted CMV clonotypes gave the most frequent clonotype in two of eight donors.

TCRdb recomputed calls from the reads with MiXCR, one row per CDR3 protein. The sample holds roughly 230,000 distinct CDR3 sequences, roughly 23% seen once. Trimming took 3 bases from V and 6 from J, leaving 15 bases between them. The CDR3 contains 15 residues. As regards this clonotype: What it recognizes is unknown.

The gene calls are TRBV12-3 or TRBV12-4 and TRBJ2-1; no firm D call. This TCR derives from a human donor in good health (CMV status not recorded). Some clones in this sample may be carry-over from other donors' samples. The sample consisted of CD8+ T cells from PBMCs. The CDR3 here is CASSFSVGYRNEQFF. The DNA for the CDR3 is TGTGCCAGCAGTTTTTCGGTAGGCTATCGCAATGAGCAGTTCTTC.